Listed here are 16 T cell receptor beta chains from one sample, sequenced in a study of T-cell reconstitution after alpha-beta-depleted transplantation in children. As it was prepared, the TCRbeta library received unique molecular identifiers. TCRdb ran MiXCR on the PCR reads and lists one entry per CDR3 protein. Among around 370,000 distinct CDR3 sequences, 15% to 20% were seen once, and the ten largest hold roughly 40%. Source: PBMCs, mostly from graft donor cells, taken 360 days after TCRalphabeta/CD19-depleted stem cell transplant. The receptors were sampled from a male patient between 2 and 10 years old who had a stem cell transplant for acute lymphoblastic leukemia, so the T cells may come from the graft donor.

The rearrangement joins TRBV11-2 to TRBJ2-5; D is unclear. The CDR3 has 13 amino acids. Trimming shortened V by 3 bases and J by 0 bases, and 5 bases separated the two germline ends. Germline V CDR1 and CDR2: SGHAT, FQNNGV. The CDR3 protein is CASSFWYQETQYF. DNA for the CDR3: TGTGCCAGCAGCTTTTGGTACCAAGAGACCCAGTACTTC.

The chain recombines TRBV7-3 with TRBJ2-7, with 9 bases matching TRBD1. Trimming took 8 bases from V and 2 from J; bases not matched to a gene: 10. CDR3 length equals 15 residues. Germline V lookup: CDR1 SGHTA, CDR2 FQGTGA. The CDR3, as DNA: TGTGCCAGCGGACCTAACAGGGGGCAGACCTACGAGCAGTACTTC. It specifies CASGPNRGQTYEQYF.

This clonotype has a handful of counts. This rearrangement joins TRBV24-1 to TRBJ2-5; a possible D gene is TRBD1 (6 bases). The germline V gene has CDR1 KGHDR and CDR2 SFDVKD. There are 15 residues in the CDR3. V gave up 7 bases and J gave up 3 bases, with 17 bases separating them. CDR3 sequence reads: CATSYRPGHEETQYF. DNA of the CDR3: TGTGCCACCAGCTACAGACCGGGACACGAAGAGACCCAGTACTTC.

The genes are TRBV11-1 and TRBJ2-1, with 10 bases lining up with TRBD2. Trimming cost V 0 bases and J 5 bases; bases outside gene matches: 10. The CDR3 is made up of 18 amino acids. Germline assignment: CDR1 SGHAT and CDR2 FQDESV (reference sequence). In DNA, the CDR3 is TGTGCCAGCAGCTTAGCAGGTATCACTAGCGGGACCGACAATGAGCAGTTCTTC. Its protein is CASSLAGITSGTDNEQFF.

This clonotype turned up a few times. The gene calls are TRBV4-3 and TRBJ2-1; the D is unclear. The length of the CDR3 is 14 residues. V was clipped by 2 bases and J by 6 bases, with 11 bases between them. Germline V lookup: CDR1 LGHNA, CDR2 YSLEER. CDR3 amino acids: CASSQPGSPNEQFF. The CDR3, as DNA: TGCGCCAGCAGCCAACCCGGGTCCCCCAATGAGCAGTTCTTC.

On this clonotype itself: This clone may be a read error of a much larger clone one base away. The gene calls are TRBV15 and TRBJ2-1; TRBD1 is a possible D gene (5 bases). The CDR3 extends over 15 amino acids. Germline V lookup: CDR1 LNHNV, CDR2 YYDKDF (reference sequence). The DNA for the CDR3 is TGTGCCACCAGTCCGACAGTAAGCTCCTACAATGAGCAGATCTTC. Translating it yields CATSPTVSSYNEQIF. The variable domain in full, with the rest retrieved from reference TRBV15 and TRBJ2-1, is DAMVIQNPRYQVTQFGKPVTLSCSQTLNHNVMYWYQQKSSQAPKLLFHYYDKDFNNEADTPDNFQSRRPNTSFCFLDIRSPGLGDTAMYLCATSPTVSSYNEQIFGPGTRLTVL.

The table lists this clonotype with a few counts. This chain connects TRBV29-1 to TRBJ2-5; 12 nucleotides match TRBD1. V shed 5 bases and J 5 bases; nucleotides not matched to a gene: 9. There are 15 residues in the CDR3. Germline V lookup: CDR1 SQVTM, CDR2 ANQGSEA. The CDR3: CSVTGTGGYRETQYF. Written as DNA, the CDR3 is TGCAGCGTTACCGGGACAGGGGGCTATCGGGAGACCCAGTACTTC.

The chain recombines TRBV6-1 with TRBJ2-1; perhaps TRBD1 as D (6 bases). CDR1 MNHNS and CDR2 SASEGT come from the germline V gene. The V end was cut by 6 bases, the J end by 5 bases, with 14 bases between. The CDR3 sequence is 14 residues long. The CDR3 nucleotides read TGTGCCAGCAGCGGAACAGGGTATCACAATGAGCAGTTCTTC. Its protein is CASSGTGYHNEQFF.

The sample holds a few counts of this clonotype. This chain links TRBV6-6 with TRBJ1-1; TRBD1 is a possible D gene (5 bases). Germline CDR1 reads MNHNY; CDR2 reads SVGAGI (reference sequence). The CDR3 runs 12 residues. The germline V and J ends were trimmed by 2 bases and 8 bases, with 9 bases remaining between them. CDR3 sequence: CASSYGGYEAFF. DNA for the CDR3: TGTGCCAGCAGTTACGGGGGGTACGAAGCTTTCTTT.

CDR3 nucleotides: TGTGCCACCAGCAGAGTCGGCGGCGGTCGCTACAATGAGCAGTTCTTC. Protein sequence: CATSRVGGGRYNEQFF. The chain is built from TRBV15 and TRBJ2-1; D call uncertain. Germline CDR1 reads LNHNV; CDR2 reads YYDKDF (reference sequence). The CDR3 is 16 amino acids. The germline V and J ends were trimmed by 1 base and 3 bases, with 13 bases remaining between them. The full variable domain, with the rest looked up from reference TRBV15 and TRBJ2-1, is DAMVIQNPRYQVTQFGKPVTLSCSQTLNHNVMYWYQQKSSQAPKLLFHYYDKDFNNEADTPDNFQSRRPNTSFCFLDIRSPGLGDTAMYLCATSRVGGGRYNEQFFGPGTRLTVL.

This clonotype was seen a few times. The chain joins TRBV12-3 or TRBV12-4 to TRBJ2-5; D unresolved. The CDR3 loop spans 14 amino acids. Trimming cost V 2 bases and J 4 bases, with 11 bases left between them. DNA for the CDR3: TGTGCCAGCAGTTTATCAGATACGGGAGAGACCCAGTACTTC. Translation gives CASSLSDTGETQYF.

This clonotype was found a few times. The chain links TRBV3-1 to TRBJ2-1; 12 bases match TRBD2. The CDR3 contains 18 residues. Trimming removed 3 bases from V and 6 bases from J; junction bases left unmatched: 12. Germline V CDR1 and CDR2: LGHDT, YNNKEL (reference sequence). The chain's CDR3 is CASSQRDRPSGRANEQFF. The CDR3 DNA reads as TGTGCCAGCAGCCAGCGGGACCGCCCTAGCGGGAGGGCCAATGAGCAGTTCTTC.

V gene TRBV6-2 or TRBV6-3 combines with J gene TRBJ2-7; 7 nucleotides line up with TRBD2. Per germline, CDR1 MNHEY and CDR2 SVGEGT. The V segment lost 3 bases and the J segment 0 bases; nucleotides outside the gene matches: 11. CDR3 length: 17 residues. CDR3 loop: CASSYAAPGRASYEQYF. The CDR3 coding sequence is TGTGCCAGCAGTTATGCCGCCCCGGGGAGGGCCTCCTACGAGCAGTACTTC.

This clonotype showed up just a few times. In DNA form, the CDR3 reads TGTGCCAGCAGTGACCGTCTAGCGGGAATCACCGGGGAGCTGTTTTTT. Amino acid sequence: CASSDRLAGITGELFF. This sequence joins TRBV2 and TRBJ2-2; 9 bases align to TRBD2. V was clipped by 3 bases and J by 4 bases; unmatched bases: 6. The CDR3 totals 16 residues. Germline CDR1 reads SNHLY; CDR2 reads FYNNEI.

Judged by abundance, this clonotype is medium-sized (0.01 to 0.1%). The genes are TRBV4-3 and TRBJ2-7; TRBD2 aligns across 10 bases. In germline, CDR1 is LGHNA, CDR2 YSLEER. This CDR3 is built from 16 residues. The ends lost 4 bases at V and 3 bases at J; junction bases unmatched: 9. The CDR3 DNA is TGCGCCAGCAGCCGGGGGCTGGCTAGCGGGAGCTACGAGCAGTACTTC. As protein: CASSRGLASGSYEQYF.

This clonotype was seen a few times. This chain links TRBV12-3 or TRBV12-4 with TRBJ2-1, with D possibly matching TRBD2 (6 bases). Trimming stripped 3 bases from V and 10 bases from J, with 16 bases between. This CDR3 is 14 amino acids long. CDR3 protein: CASSFPIRREEQFF. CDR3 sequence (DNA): TGTGCCAGCAGTTTTCCCATACGCCGGGAGGAGCAGTTCTTC.